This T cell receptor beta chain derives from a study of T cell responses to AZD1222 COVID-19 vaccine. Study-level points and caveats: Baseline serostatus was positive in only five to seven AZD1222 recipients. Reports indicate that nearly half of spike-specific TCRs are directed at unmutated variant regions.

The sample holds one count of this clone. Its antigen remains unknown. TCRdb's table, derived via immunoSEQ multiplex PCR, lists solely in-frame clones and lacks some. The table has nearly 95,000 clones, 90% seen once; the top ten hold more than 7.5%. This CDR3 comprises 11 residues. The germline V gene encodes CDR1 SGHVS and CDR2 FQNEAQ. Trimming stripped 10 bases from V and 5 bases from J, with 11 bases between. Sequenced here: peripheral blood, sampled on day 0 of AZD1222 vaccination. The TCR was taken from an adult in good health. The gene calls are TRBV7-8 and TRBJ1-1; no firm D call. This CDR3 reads CAIADQTEAFF. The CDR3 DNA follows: TGTGCCATTGCGGACCAGACTGAAGCTTTCTTT.